This paragraph covers one T cell receptor beta chain sequence. Its antigen is as yet unknown. This CDR3 comprises 15 residues. V lost 0 bases and J lost 7, with 13 bases in between. Germline CDR1 SGHAT, CDR2 FQNNGV. Clones were sequenced by immunoSEQ multiplex PCR, and TCRdb holds only the in-frame ones, with some missing. The sample contains 85,000 to 130,000 clones, around 85% of which appear only once. Lung cancer patients with chemo-refractory metastatic non-small-cell disease were given focal radiation plus CTLA-4 blockade with ipilimumab. The sample belongs to a study of radiotherapy plus CTLA-4 blockade in lung cancer. As for the study in general: For 15% to 20% of patients, objective responses occurred, and about 30% had disease control.

Study observations and caveats: Reportedly, early blood T cell clone dynamics best predicted response, with interferon-beta. Among blood TCR repertoires after radiotherapy plus ipilimumab, tumor-derived clones expanded.

The material sequenced was peripheral blood, taken from a patient treated with radiotherapy plus ipilimumab. V usage is TRBV11-2 and J usage is TRBJ1-5, with unresolved D. This sequence was found in a human donor with non-small cell lung cancer that progressed on radiotherapy plus ipilimumab. Some clones in this sample may be carry-over from other donors' samples. CDR3 loop: CASSLEVPGVQPQHF. The CDR3 nucleotides are TGTGCCAGCAGCTTAGAGGTCCCAGGTGTGCAGCCCCAGCATTTT.